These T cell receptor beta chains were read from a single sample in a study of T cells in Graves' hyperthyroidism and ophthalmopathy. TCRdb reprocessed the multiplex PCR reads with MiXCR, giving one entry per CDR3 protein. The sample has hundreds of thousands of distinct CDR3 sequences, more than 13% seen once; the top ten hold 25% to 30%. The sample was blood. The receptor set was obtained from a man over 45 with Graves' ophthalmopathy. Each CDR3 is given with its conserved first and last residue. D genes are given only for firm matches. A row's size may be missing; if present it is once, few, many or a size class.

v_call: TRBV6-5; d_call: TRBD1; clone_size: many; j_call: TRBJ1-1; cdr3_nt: TGTGCCAGCAGTTACTCCTTCGGACAGGGCACTGAAGCTTTCTTT; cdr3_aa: CASSYSFGQGTEAFF
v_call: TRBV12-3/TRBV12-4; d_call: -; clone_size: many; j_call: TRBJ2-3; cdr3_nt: TGTGCCAGCCTGACGAAGGATACGCAGTATTTT; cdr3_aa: CASLTKDTQYF
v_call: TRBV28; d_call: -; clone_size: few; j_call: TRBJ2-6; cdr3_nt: TGTGCCAGCGTGGAAGGGGGTTTAAGTGGGGCCAACGTCCTGACTTTC; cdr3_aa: CASVEGGLSGANVLTF
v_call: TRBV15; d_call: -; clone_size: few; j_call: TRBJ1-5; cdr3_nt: TGTGCCACCAGCAGAGACCAAGGGGATCAGCCCCAGCATTTT; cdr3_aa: CATSRDQGDQPQHF
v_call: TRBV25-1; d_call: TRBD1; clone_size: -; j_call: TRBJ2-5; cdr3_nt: TGTGCCAGCCGCTGGACAGGGGGGGAGACCCAGTACTTC; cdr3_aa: CASRWTGGETQYF
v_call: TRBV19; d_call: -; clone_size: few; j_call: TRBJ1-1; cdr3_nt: TGTGCCAGTCGACCGGGGAACACTGAAGCTTTCTTT; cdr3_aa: CASRPGNTEAFF
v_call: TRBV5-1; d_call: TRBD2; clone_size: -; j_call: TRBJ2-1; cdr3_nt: TGCGCCAGCAGAGGGGTAGCGGGAGTGGACTACAATGAGCAGTTCTTC; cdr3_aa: CASRGVAGVDYNEQFF
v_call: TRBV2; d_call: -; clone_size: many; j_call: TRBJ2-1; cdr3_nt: TGTGCCAGCGAACCGGACAGAAACTCCTACAATGAGCAGTTCTTC; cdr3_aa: CASEPDRNSYNEQFF
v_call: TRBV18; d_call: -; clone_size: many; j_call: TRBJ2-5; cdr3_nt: TGTGCCAGCTCACCCGAACAGCCAAGAACCCAGTACTTC; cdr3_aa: CASSPEQPRTQYF
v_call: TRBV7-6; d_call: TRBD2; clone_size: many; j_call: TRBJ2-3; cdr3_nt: TGTGCCAGCAGCCCAACTAGCGGGGAAAGCACAGATACGCAGTATTTT; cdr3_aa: CASSPTSGESTDTQYF